This section outlines one T cell receptor beta chain sequence together with its context. These data are taken from a study of blood T cell repertoires in COVID-19. About the study: Some COVID-19 samples were acute and others convalescent; all came from the United States, Italy and Spain.

Authors' methods: Amplification from reference gene primers served as the basis for estimated nucleated cell counts. Here immunoSEQ multiplex PCR was the method, and the copy in TCRdb shows in-frame clones only, minus some. V and J calls and clone size follow that table, whereas D and trimming were derived from the DNA. The sample includes about 210,000 clones, around four fifths of them seen just once. The V gene lost 5 bases and the J gene lost 4 bases, with 12 bases spanning the gap. CDR3 size: 13 residues. CDR1 is PRHDT and CDR2 is FYEKMQ in the germline V gene (reference sequence). The rearrangement joins TRBV13 to TRBJ2-7, with D hard to call. The clonotype originates from a woman between 65 and 79 years old with COVID-19, enrolled during active disease. Sequenced material: peripheral blood. The CDR3 spells CASSPRLTYEQYF. The CDR3 nucleotides are TGTGCCAGCAGCCCGCGCCTTACTTACGAGCAGTACTTC.